This T cell receptor (beta chain) was recorded in a study of T cell responses to AZD1222 COVID-19 vaccine. Data came from immunoSEQ multiplex PCR; TCRdb stores just in-frame clones and leaves some out. The profile covers 140,000 to 150,000 clones, with around 93% appearing a single time and about 8.6% taken by the ten largest. Germline values: CDR1 LNHDA, CDR2 SQIVND (reference sequence). The CDR3 has 13 residues. V lost 5 bases, J lost 5 bases, and 9 bases lay in between. As regards this clone: Other DNA sequences in the sample encode the same CDR3.

This receptor was identified in an adult in good health. Sequencing used peripheral blood, obtained on day 0 of AZD1222 vaccination. The chain uses TRBV19 and TRBJ2-2; D gene ambiguous. CDR3 in amino acids: CASSSDRTGELFF. Written as DNA, the CDR3 is TGTGCCAGTAGTTCGGACCGAACCGGGGAGCTGTTTTTT.